Measured by frequency, the clone carrying this TCR beta chain is medium-sized. The sample belongs to a study of CD8 T cells in cerebrospinal fluid in Alzheimer's disease. Participants were all in good physical condition and free of acute infection. TCRdb derives one entry per CDR3 protein from the 10x single-cell sequencing reads, leaving out DNA. Recorded here are 1,800 or so distinct CDR3 sequences; the top ten clones represent around 9.1%. Germline loops: CDR1 SGHRS, CDR2 YFSETQ. This CDR3 spans 13 amino acids. The sequence came from a human donor with mild cognitive impairment. Sample: cerebrospinal fluid. The chain combines TRBV5-1 with TRBJ1-4. The CDR3 is CASSGVGNEKLFF.